This T cell receptor (beta chain) was observed in a study of shared clonotypes between healthy human individuals (dated by TCRdb to the early 2020s). Regarding the study in general: The cohort comprised two women and a few men aged 18 to 49 years. To estimate repertoire size and how much clonotypes are shared between individuals, the study performed deep sequencing of blood TCR repertoires from about five healthy adults. Libraries were prepared and TCR repertoires were sequenced by different laboratories using diverse techniques, in order to increase sequencing depth and limit assay-specific biases. Per donor, leukapheresis produced somewhere between about 0.8 and 9.5 billion PBMCs. For each donor, CD4 naive and CD4 memory were each given three plates, CD8 naive was given two plates, and CD8 memory was given one plate.

About this clone itself: The antigen it binds to is not known. It has no much larger one-base neighbor in the sample; base qualities were not kept. The sample contains more than one DNA sequence encoding this CDR3.

The study at large found these results: Estimated clonotype richness was generally larger for naive than for memory subsets. Clonotypes shared by all four sorted-subset donors showed higher generation probabilities than non-shared clonotypes. Sharing across several donors was observed for around 5% of naive CD4, 3% to 4% of naive CD8, over 2% of memory CD4, and roughly 0.43% of memory CD8 clonotypes. Incomplete sequencing was indicated by rarefaction of sorted-subset datasets, despite the large sequencing depth. Pairwise subsampling led to the expectation that sequencing depth would affect the degree of clonotype sharing among donors. Sampling was limited to blood, and TCR repertoires in tissue likely differ from TCR repertoires in blood. Because the study included a small number of donors, the genetic and exposure-history diversity represented was limited.

CD8 naive samples were CD45RO-negative cells positively selected for CCR7, giving a CD45RA+CCR7+ population that excluded TemRA cells. The donors were healthy, HIV-negative adults with no recently reported acute infections or vaccinations. Only Caucasian adults living in Nashville, Tennessee, USA were represented among the donors. Blood was collected by leukapheresis, and PBMCs were isolated by Ficoll-Histopaque density gradient centrifugation and then cryopreserved in liquid nitrogen vapor phase. Analytical flow cytometry was used to check the purity and quantity of each magnetically sorted T cell population. Genomic DNA was isolated from each sorted fraction and quantified by UV absorbance on a Nanodrop 2000c. The germline V gene (reference sequence) sets CDR1 to SGHNT and CDR2 to YYREEE. Its CDR3 holds 15 amino acids, cysteine through phenylalanine. Only CDR3 DNA is held: 45 bases, read in frame from base 1. The germline V end is reduced by 0 bases and the J end by 1 base; junction bases left unmatched: 0.

Using the deep immunoSEQ assay, TCR CDR3 regions were amplified from genomic DNA by multiplex PCR. Genomic DNA extracted from each cell subset was distributed evenly over all wells of several immunoSEQ 96-well plates, and each plate served as one replicate. For sorted subsets, roughly 200 ng of genomic DNA, equivalent to around 31,000 T cell genomes, went into each replicate PCR. The purified libraries were quantified using a Qubit 3.0 fluorometer, sized with a Bioanalyzer 2100, and then quantified again using the KAPA Library Quantification kit. Each immunoSEQ 96-well plate was sequenced on its own single-read 150-cycle Illumina NextSeq 550 flow cell. The original pipeline was this. Because the immunoSEQ output included only junctional sequences and no quality scores, the filtering could not be the same as the filtering used for full-length reads. Sequences were annotated with PyIR, a Python wrapper for IgBLAST v1.9, and V/J genes and CDR3 were assigned using IMGT germline references. Reads were filtered out if the reads had weak V/J assignments (E-value above 1e-6), no CDR3, stop codons, out-of-frame junctions, or ambiguous translated residues. A V3J clonotype was defined by an identical inferred V gene, J gene, and CDR3 amino acid sequence. To compute the percentage overlap between repertoires, the number of shared unique clonotypes was divided by the size of the smaller repertoire. Three approaches were used to assess repertoire richness: RTK rarefaction, the Chao1 estimator, and Recon v2.1 estimates of unobserved clonotypes. For all TCRbeta clonotypes obtained by the gDNA method from a few donors, generation probabilities were computed with OLGA. The clones in this table, taken by TCRdb from immuneACCESS, are in-frame only. Not every clone is retained; where verified, under half of the shortfall comes from an unresolved V gene, and the cause of the rest is unknown. That table supplies the V and J calls and clone size; D and trimming were determined from the DNA. For this sample the table gives some 2,000,000 clones, of which 85% to 95% were detected only once. More than 0.95% of the sample is taken by the ten largest.

The clonotype comes from a man between 18 and 35 years old in good health. Sequencing used naive CD8+ T cells sorted from blood. What this sample's cell subset or site label stands for: CD45RA+CCR7+. This receptor chain uses TRBV5-4 and TRBJ2-3; TRBD2 matches 9 bases in the middle. The DNA is TGTGCCAGCAGCTTGGCTAGCGGGGGCACAGATACGCAGTATTTT. The encoded protein is CASSLASGGTDTQYF. The full variable domain, completed from the reference TRBV5-4 and TRBJ2-3 proteins outside the CDR3, reads ETGVTQSPTHLIKTRGQQVTLRCSSQSGHNTVSWYQQALGQGPQFIFQYYREEENGRGNFPPRFSGLQFPNYSSELNVNALELDDSALYLCASSLASGGTDTQYFGPGTRLTVL.